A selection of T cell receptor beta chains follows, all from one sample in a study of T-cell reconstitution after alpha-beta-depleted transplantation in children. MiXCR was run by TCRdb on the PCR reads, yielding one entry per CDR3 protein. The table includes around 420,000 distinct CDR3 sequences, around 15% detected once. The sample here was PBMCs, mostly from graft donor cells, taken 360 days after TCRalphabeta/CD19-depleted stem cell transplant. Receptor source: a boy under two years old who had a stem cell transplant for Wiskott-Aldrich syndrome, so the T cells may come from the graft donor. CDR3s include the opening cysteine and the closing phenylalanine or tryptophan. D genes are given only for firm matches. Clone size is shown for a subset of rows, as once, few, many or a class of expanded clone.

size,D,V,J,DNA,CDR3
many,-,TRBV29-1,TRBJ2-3,TGCAGCGTTGGCGCGGGGAAAGATACGCAGTATTTT,CSVGAGKDTQYF
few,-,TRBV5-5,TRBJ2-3,TGTGCCAGCAGCCTAACGGGACTCTTCACAGATACGCAGTATTTT,CASSLTGLFTDTQYF
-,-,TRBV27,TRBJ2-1,TGTGCCAACTCCGGAGGTCTCGAGCCGCAGTTCTTC,CANSGGLEPQFF
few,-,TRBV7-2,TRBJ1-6,TGTGCCAGCAGCTCAGGATCCTCTAATTCACCCCTCCACTTT,CASSSGSSNSPLHF
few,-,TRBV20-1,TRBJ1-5,TGCAGTGCTAGGAATCGGAAAGATAGCAATCAGCCCCAGCATTTT,CSARNRKDSNQPQHF
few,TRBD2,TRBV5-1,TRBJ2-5,TGCGCCAGCGGGACTAGCGCCCAAGAGACCCAGTACTTC,CASGTSAQETQYF
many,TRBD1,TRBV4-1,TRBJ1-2,TGCGCCAGCAGCCAAGATCGGGACAGGTCCTATGGCTACACCTTC,CASSQDRDRSYGYTF
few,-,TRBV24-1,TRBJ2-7,TGTGCCACCAGTGCTACAGGCTACGAGCAGTACTTC,CATSATGYEQYF
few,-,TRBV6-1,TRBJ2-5,TGTGCCAGCAGTGCTACCGTAGGGGAAATAGGGCAAGAGACCCAGTACTTC,CASSATVGEIGQETQYF
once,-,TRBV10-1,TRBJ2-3,TGCGCCAGCAGTGGCCCAGGAACAGGGCCCACAGATACGCAGTATTTT,CASSGPGTGPTDTQYF
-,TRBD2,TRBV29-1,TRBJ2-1,TGCAGCGTTGAAAGGGGCGGGGGGGCCTTCATGTACAATGAGCAGTTCTTC,CSVERGGGAFMYNEQFF
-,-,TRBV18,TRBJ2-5,TGTGCCAGCTCACCAAGGGGTCAGCAAGAGACCCAGTACTTC,CASSPRGQQETQYF
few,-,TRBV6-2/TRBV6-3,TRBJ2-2,TGTGCCAGCAGCCTTTTGACGTACACCGGGGAGCTGTTTTTT,CASSLLTYTGELFF
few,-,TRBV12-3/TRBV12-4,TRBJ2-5,TGTGCCAGCAGAAACCAGGGGGGCCAAGAGACCCAGTACTTC,CASRNQGGQETQYF
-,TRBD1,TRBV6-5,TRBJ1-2,TGTGCCAGCAGTTACTCCCCCAGTCCCACAGGGGGTCCCTATGGCTACACCTTC,CASSYSPSPTGGPYGYTF
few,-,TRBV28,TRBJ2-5,TGTGCCAGCAGTTTAACAGTCAGACAAGAGACCCAGTACTTC,CASSLTVRQETQYF
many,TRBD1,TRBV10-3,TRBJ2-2,TGTGCCATCACCGGGACAGGGTACACCGGGGAGCTGTTTTTT,CAITGTGYTGELFF
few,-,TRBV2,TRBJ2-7,TGTGCCAGCAGTGAAGTAGGGGCCCAAGTCTACGAGCAGTACTTC,CASSEVGAQVYEQYF
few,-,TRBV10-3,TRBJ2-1,TGTGCCATCAGGGGCTATCGGGGTGAGCAGTTCTTC,CAIRGYRGEQFF
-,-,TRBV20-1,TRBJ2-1,TGCAGTGCCCTGGGCGTCCGCTACAATGAGCAGTTCTTC,CSALGVRYNEQFF
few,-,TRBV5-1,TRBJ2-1,TGCGCCAGCAGCCACGGCAGGGCGTACACACACAATGAGCAGTTCTTC,CASSHGRAYTHNEQFF
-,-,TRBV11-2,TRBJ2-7,TGTGCCAGCAGCGGTCCCCTTTCCCACTACGAGCAGTACTTC,CASSGPLSHYEQYF
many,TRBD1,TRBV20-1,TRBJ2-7,TGCAGTGCTAACGACAGGGGGCGCACCTACGAGCAGTACTTC,CSANDRGRTYEQYF
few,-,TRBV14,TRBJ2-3,TGTGCCAGCAGCCAAGATTCCGGGACTAGCACAGATACGCAGTATTTT,CASSQDSGTSTDTQYF
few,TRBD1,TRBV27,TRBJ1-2,TGTGCCAGCAGCAGGGGACAGGATTATGGCTACACCTTC,CASSRGQDYGYTF
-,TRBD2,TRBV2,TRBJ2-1,TGTGCCAGCAGTGTTTGGGGACTAGTCTCCTACAATGAGCAGTTCTTC,CASSVWGLVSYNEQFF
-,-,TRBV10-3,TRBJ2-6,TGTGCCATCAGTGCGGTATGGAGCTCTGGGGCCAACGTCCTGACTTTC,CAISAVWSSGANVLTF
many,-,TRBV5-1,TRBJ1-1,TGCGCCAGCAGCGAGGGGCTGAACACTGAAGCTTTCTTT,CASSEGLNTEAFF
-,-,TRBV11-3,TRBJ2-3,TGTGCCAGCAGCTTTTCCGGGATAGGAGTAGATACGCAGTATTTT,CASSFSGIGVDTQYF
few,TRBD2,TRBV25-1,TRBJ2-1,TGTGCCAGCAGGGGCGGGAGGGCGGATGAGCAGTTCTTC,CASRGGRADEQFF
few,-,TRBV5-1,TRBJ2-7,TGCGCCAGCAGCTCGACAGGGAGGGCATCCGAGCAGTACTTC,CASSSTGRASEQYF
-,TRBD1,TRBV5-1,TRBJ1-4,TGCGCCAGCAGCTTGAGAGGGGGCAATGAAAAACTGTTTTTT,CASSLRGGNEKLFF
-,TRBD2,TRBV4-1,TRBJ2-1,TGCGCCAGCAGCCCCCGACTAGCGGGGGCACAACAGTTCTTC,CASSPRLAGAQQFF
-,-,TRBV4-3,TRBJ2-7,TGCGCCAGCAGCCAAGTGCTCGTTGGCTACGAGCAGTACTTC,CASSQVLVGYEQYF
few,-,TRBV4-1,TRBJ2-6,TGCGCCAGCAGCCAAGATCGGGGCTCTGGGGCCAACGTCCTGACTTTC,CASSQDRGSGANVLTF
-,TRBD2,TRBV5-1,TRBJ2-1,TGCGCCAGCAGCTTGGAGTCTAGCGGGGGGGTCTGGTACAATGAGCAGTTCTTC,CASSLESSGGVWYNEQFF
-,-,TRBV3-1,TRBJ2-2,TGTGCCAGCAGGGCAACGATCACCGGGGAGCTGTTTTTT,CASRATITGELFF
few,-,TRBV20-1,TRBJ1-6,TGCAGTGCTAGAGACTTGGTGGGTAATTCACCCCTCCACTTT,CSARDLVGNSPLHF